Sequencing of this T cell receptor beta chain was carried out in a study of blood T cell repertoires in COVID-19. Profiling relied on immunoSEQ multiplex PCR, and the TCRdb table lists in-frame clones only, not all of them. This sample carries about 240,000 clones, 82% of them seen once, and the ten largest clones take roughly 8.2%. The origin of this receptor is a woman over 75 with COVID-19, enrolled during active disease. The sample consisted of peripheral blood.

The CDR3 sequence: CASSLTSGGFGETQYF. The CDR3 region has the DNA TGTGCCAGCAGCCTCACTAGCGGGGGGTTTGGGGAGACCCAGTACTTC. This chain links TRBV3-1 (or the pseudogene TRBV3-2) with TRBJ2-5; 12 bases align to TRBD2. The V gene's germline CDR1 is LGHDT and CDR2 YNNKEL (reference sequence). V shed 4 bases and J 5 bases; nucleotides not matched to a gene: 8. There are 16 residues in the CDR3.